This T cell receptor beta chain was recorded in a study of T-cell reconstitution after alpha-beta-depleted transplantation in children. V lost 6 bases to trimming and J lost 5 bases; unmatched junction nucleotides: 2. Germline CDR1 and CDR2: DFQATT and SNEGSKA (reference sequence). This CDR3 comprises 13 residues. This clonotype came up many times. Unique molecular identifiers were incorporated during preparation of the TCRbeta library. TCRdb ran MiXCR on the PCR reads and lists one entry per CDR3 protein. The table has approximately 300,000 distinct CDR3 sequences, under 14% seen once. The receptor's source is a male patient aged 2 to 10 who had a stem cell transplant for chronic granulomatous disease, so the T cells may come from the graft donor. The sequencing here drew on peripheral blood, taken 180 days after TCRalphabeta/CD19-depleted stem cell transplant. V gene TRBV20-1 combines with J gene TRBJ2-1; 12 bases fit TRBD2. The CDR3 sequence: CSALAGGDNEQFF. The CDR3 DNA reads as TGCAGTGCGCTAGCGGGAGGGGACAATGAGCAGTTCTTC.